The source of this T cell receptor beta chain is a study of identical twins. This clonotype came up a few times. One entry per CDR3 protein, called by TCRdb with MiXCR from the 5' RACE reads. The data contain 400,000 to 600,000 distinct CDR3 sequences, about 22% of them seen just once; the ten biggest clones take up roughly 0.5%. CDR1 and CDR2 (germline): SGHTA, FQGTGA. V dropped 4 bases and J dropped 9 bases, with 19 bases sitting between them. There are 15 residues in the CDR3. These data are also associated with another study on yellow fever vaccine responses in identical twins.

Sequencing used CD4+ T cells sorted from blood. The sequence was collected from a woman in her late teens or twenties in good health. The chain has TRBV7-3 and TRBJ2-1; TRBD2 might be the D (6 bases). CDR3 in amino acids: CASSSQGRSNSEQFF. CDR3 bases: TGTGCCAGCAGCTCACAAGGGAGGTCCAACAGTGAGCAGTTCTTC.